This T cell receptor beta chain appears in the sequencing data of a study of blood T cell repertoires in COVID-19. The wider study: Italy, Spain and the United States were the sources of the convalescent and acute COVID-19 samples. PBMCs, B-cell-depleted T cells, or T cells provided the cDNA or gDNA that made up the material.

Original methodology: Amplified reference gene primers provided the basis for estimating nucleated cell counts. Clones were sequenced by immunoSEQ multiplex PCR, and TCRdb holds only the in-frame ones, with some missing. V and J calls and clone size are as listed in that table; D and trimming were resolved from the DNA. The sample consists of fewer than 150,000 clones, roughly four fifths of them appearing once. There are a few counts of this clone. The sequenced sample was peripheral blood. This TCR derives from an elderly woman with acute or convalescent COVID-19.

CDR3 in amino acids: CASSETGYSNQPQHF. CDR3 nucleotides: TGTGCCAGCAGTGAGACAGGGTATAGCAATCAGCCCCAGCATTTT. This chain links TRBV2 with TRBJ1-5, with 7 bases matching TRBD1. Germline values: CDR1 SNHLY, CDR2 FYNNEI. The trim removed 3 bases at V and 0 bases at J, leaving 2 bases unmatched. The CDR3 has 15 residues.